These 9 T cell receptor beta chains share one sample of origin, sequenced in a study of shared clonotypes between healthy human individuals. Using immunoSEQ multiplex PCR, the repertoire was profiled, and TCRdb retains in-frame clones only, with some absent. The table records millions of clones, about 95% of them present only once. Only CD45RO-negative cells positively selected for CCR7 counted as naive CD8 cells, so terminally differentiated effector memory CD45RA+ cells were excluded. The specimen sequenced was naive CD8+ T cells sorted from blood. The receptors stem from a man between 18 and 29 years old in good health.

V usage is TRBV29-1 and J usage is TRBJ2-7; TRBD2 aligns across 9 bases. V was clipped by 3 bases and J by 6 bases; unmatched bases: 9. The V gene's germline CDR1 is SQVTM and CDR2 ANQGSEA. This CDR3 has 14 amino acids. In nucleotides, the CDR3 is TGCAGCGTTGAGGGCGAGCGGGGGGTCGGCGAGCAGTACTTC. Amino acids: CSVEGERGVGEQYF.

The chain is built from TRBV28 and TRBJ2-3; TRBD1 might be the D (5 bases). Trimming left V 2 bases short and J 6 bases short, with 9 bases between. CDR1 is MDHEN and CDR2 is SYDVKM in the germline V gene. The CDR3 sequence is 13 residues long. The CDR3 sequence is CASSLRGFDTQYF. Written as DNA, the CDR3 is TGTGCCAGCAGTTTAAGGGGCTTCGATACGCAGTATTTT. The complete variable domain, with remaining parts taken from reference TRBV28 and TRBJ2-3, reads DVKVTQSSRYLVKRTGEKVFLECVQDMDHENMFWYRQDPGLGLRLIYFSYDVKMKEKGDIPEGYSVSREKKERFSLILESASTNQTSMYLCASSLRGFDTQYFGPGTRLTVL.

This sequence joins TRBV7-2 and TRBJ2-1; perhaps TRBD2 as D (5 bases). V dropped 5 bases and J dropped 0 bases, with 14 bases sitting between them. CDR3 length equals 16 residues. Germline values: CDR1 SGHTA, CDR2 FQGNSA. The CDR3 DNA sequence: TGTGCCAGCAGCGGACCCGTAACTAGCTCCTACAATGAGCAGTTCTTC. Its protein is CASSGPVTSSYNEQFF. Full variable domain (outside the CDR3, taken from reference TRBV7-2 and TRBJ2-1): GAGVSQSPSNKVTEKGKDVELRCDPISGHTALYWYRQSLGQGLEFLIYFQGNSAPDKSGLPSDRFSAERTGGSVSTLTIQRTQQEDSAVYLCASSGPVTSSYNEQFFGPGTRLTVL.

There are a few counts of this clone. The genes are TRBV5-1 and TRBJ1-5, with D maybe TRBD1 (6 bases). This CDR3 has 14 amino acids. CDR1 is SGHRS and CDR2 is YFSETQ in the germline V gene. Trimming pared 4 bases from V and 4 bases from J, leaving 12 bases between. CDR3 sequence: CASSEDSPNQPQHF. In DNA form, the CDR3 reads TGCGCCAGCAGCGAGGACAGCCCAAATCAGCCCCAGCATTTT.

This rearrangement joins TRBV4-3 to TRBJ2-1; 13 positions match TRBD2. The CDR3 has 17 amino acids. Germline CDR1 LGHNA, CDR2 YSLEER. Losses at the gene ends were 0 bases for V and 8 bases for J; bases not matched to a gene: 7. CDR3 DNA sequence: TGCGCCAGCAGCCAAGATGCCGGACTAGCGGGAGTCTATGAGCAGTTCTTC. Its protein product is CASSQDAGLAGVYEQFF.

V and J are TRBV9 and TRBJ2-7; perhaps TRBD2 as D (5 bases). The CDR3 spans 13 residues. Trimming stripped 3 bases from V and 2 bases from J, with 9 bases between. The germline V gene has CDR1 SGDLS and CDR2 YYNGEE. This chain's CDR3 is CASSGGPTYEQYF. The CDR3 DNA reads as TGTGCCAGCAGCGGCGGGCCCACCTACGAGCAGTACTTC.

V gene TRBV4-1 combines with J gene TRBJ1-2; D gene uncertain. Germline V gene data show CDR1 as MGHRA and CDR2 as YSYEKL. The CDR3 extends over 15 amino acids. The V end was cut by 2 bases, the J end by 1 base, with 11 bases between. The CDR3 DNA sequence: TGCGCCAGCAGCCAAAAACTGGGCGGTAACTATGGCTACACCTTC. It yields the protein CASSQKLGGNYGYTF.

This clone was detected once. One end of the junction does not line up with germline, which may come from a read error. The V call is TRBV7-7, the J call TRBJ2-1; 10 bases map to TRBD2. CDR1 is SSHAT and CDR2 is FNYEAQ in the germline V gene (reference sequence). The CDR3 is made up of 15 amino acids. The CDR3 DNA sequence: TGTGCTAGCAGCTACGGACTAGCGGATGTCGATGAGCAGTTCTTC. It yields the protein CASSYGLADVDEQFF.

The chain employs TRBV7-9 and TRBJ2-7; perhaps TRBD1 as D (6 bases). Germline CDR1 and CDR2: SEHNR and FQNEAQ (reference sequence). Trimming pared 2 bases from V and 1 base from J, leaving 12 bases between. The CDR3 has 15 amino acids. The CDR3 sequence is CASSLQGQRSYEQYF. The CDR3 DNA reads TGTGCCAGCAGCTTACAAGGACAGAGGTCCTACGAGCAGTACTTC.